This note documents a single T cell receptor beta chain sequence. Sequenced by immunoSEQ multiplex PCR; TCRdb stores in-frame clones only, minus some. The table shows 270,000 or so clones, with roughly 88% occurring only once. V lost 7 bases and J lost 2; bases outside the gene matches: 12. This CDR3 has 16 residues. CDR1 is MDHEN and CDR2 is SYDVKM in the germline V gene. This specimen belongs to a study of blood T cell repertoires in COVID-19. This receptor was taken from a woman in her 30s with active or convalescent COVID-19. This sequence joins TRBV28 and TRBJ2-7, with 9 bases identical to TRBD1. Specimen: peripheral blood. The CDR3 nucleotides are TGTGCCAGCACCTCGGGCTGGGACAGGGACACCTACGAGCAGTACTTC. Residues: CASTSGWDRDTYEQYF.